Listed here are 2 T cell receptor beta chains from one sample, sequenced in a study of cytomegalovirus exposure and HLA in healthy donors. It was with 60 Vbeta and 13 Jbeta primers that the PCR ran. The protocol was immunoSEQ multiplex PCR, while the TCRdb copy is restricted to in-frame clones and leaves out a portion. The repertoire holds approximately 120,000 clones, with 75% to 85% as singletons. Material for sequencing was PBMCs. Every receptor here comes from a man between 35 and 55 years old in good health and CMV-seronegative.

The V gene is TRBV30, the J gene TRBJ1-5; perhaps TRBD1 as D (6 bases). V was shortened by 5 bases and J by 5 bases, with 13 bases between the two germline ends. CDR3 length equals 13 residues. Germline values: CDR1 GTSNPN, CDR2 SVGIG (reference sequence). The CDR3 bases are TGTGCCTGGGATGAGGACAGCGATCAGCCCCAGCATTTT. It encodes CAWDEDSDQPQHF. The whole variable domain, remainder taken from reference TRBV30 and TRBJ1-5, is SQTIHQWPATLVQPVGSPLSLECTVEGTSNPNLYWYRQAAGRGLQLLFYSVGIGQISSEVPQNLSASRPQDRQFILSSKKLLLSDSGFYLCAWDEDSDQPQHFGDGTRLSIL.

This clone was observed once. CDR3 region: CASSWGPYQPQHF. CDR3 coding DNA: TGTGCCAGCAGCTGGGGGCCTTATCAGCCCCAGCATTTT. The J gene is TRBJ1-5, the V gene TRBV14; tentative D call: TRBD1 (6 bases). The CDR3 loop spans 13 amino acids. Germline CDR1 and CDR2: SGHDN and FVKESK. V was pared by 5 bases and J by 5 bases, with 10 bases between.